This T cell receptor (beta chain) was recorded in a study of Tregs in tolerant kidney transplant recipients. Study summary: Recipients received nonmyeloablative bone marrow transplants from related graft donors, with transient mixed chimerism. Recipient Tregs were stimulated with donor B cells plus IL-2 for 15 to 20 days. A roughly 3-day belatacept mixed lymphocyte reaction, sometimes plus 5-day graft donor restimulation, preceded CD4+CD25+CD127- sorting.

Method: immunoSEQ multiplex PCR; TCRdb's copy keeps in-frame clones and lacks some. The profile shows hundreds of clones, 40% to 50% of them singletons. Comments on this clone: Its target is not known.

CDR1 is MNHNS and CDR2 is SASEGT in the germline V gene. V lost 4 bases, J lost 6 bases, and 19 bases lay in between. The CDR3 length is 15 residues. Source material: Tregs from blood cultured with allogeneic cells. This TCR derives from a human patient who received a combined kidney and bone marrow transplant. Among the T cells, some may be from the graft donor. The chain links TRBV6-1 to TRBJ2-7, with D possibly TRBD1 on 5 matching bases. CDR3 in amino acids: CASSAHRTGASEQYF. The CDR3 region has the DNA TGTGCCAGCAGTGCCCACAGGACCGGAGCTTCCGAGCAGTACTTC.